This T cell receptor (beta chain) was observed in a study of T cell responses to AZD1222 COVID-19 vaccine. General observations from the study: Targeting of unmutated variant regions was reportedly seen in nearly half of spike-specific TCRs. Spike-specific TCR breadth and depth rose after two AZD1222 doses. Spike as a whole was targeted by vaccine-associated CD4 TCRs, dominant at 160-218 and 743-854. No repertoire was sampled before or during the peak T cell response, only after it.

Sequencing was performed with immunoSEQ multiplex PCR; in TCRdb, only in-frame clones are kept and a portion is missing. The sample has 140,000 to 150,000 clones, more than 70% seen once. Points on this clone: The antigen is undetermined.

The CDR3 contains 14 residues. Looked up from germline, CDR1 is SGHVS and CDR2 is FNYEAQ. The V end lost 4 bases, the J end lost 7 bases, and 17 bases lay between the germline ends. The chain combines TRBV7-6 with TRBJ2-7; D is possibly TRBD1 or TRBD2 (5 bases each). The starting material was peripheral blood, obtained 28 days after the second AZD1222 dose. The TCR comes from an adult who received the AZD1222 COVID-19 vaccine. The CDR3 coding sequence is TGTGCCAGCAGCTCGGGACCACTAGGTTGGGAGCAGTACTTC. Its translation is CASSSGPLGWEQYF.